Listed below are T cell receptor beta chains from one sample, sequenced in a study of cytomegalovirus exposure and HLA in healthy donors. Some clones are missing from TCRdb's copy, which holds only in-frame ones; the method was immunoSEQ multiplex PCR. Counted here are roughly 150,000 clones, nearly 80% occurring once; the ten biggest clones make up 13% to 15%. Sequencing was done on a sample of PBMCs. The receptors were gathered from a woman between 40 and 50 years old in good health and CMV-seronegative. CDR3s include the opening cysteine and the closing phenylalanine or tryptophan. The D gene is left open where the match is weak. Clone size appears in some rows only: once, few, many, or a class for an expanded clone.

d_call j_call cdr3_length clone_size v_call cdr3_nt cdr3_aa
TRBD2 TRBJ2-7 15 - TRBV28 TGTGCCAGCAGTCTTAGCGGGAGTACATACTACGAGCAGTACTTC CASSLSGSTYYEQYF
- TRBJ1-5 14 - TRBV7-9 TGTGCCAGCAGCTTAGGGACAGACAATCAGCCCCAGCATTTT CASSLGTDNQPQHF
- TRBJ1-2 13 - TRBV5-1 TGCGCCAGCAGCTCGCACTCAAGTTTTGGCTACACCTTC CASSSHSSFGYTF
TRBD1 TRBJ2-2 15 - TRBV25-1 TGTGCCAGCAGTGTACGGGACAGGAACACCGGGGAGCTGTTTTTT CASSVRDRNTGELFF
TRBD1 TRBJ1-4 14 - TRBV27 TGTGCCAGCAGTTTCGACAGGGCGGATGAAAAACTGTTTTTT CASSFDRADEKLFF
TRBD2 TRBJ2-5 13 - TRBV29-1 TGCAGCATCCCTAGCGGGAGCAAAGAGACCCAGTACTTC CSIPSGSKETQYF
TRBD1 TRBJ1-1 16 - TRBV27 TGTGCCAGCAGTTTATTCGGGACAGGGGAGGCCACTGAAGCTTTCTTT CASSLFGTGEATEAFF
TRBD1 TRBJ2-2 17 - TRBV5-1 TGCGCCAGCAGCTTGGACCGGGACAGCCCTCGGCGCGGGGAGCTGTTTTTT CASSLDRDSPRRGELFF
- TRBJ2-7 14 - TRBV6-1 TGTGCCAGCAGTGAATTGGACAGGGAGGGCGAGCAGTACTTC CASSELDREGEQYF
- TRBJ2-1 13 - TRBV28 TGTGCCAGCAGTTTACCGCAGGGCCGTAAGCAGTTCTTC CASSLPQGRKQFF
TRBD1 TRBJ1-6 17 - TRBV5-1 TGCGCCAGCAGCACAGACCCGGGACAGGGTAGGAACTCACCCCTCCACTTT CASSTDPGQGRNSPLHF
- TRBJ2-6 19 - TRBV21-1 TGTGCCAGCAGCAAAGAGGTGAGCGCTACCGGCTCTGGGGCCAACGTCCTGACTTTC CASSKEVSATGSGANVLTF
- TRBJ2-5 15 - TRBV11-2 TGTGCCAGCAGCTCCCGACTGAGCCATCAAGAGACCCAGTACTTC CASSSRLSHQETQYF
TRBD2 TRBJ2-1 18 few TRBV7-6 TGTGCCAGCAGCAGGGGACTAGCGGGTTATATGGGTTACAATGAGCAGTTCTTC CASSRGLAGYMGYNEQFF
TRBD1 TRBJ2-6 16 - TRBV5-1 TGCGCCAGCATTCCGGGACAGCCGTCTGGGGCCAACGTCCTGACTTTC CASIPGQPSGANVLTF
TRBD2 TRBJ2-7 19 - TRBV11-2 TGTGCCAGCAGCTTACGGGGAGGGGGGGGACTAGCGGGATTTCACGAGCAGTACTTC CASSLRGGGGLAGFHEQYF
- TRBJ1-5 15 - TRBV15 TGTGCCACCAGCAGAGATTTGACCGAGGGTCAGCCCCAGCATTTT CATSRDLTEGQPQHF
- TRBJ1-1 13 - TRBV7-3 TGTGCCAGCAGCCTTCAGCAGGGGACTGAAGCTTTCTTT CASSLQQGTEAFF
TRBD1 TRBJ2-1 15 - TRBV14 TGTGCCAGCAGCCCGGACAGGGTAAAGTTCGATGAGCAGTTCTTC CASSPDRVKFDEQFF
- TRBJ1-2 15 - TRBV4-1 TGCGCCAGCAGCCAAGGAGGCAGGGTGCACTATGGCTACACCTTC CASSQGGRVHYGYTF
- TRBJ2-1 13 - TRBV7-9 TGTGCCAGCAGCTTAGGTCAGAACAATGAGCAGTTCTTC CASSLGQNNEQFF
- TRBJ2-6 16 - TRBV7-3 TGTGCCAGCAGCCTGGGAACCGGGGCTGGGGCCAACGTCCTGACTTTC CASSLGTGAGANVLTF